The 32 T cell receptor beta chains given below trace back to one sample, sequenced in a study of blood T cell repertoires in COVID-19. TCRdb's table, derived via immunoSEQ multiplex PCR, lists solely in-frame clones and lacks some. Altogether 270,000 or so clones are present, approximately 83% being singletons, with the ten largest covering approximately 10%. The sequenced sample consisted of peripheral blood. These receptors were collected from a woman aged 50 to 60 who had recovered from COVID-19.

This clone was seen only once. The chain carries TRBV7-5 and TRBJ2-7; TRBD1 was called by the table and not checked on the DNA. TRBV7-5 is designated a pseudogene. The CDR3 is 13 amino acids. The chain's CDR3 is CVRSHRSSYEQYF. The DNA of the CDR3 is TGTGTCAGAAGCCACAGAAGCTCCTACGAGCAGTACTTC.

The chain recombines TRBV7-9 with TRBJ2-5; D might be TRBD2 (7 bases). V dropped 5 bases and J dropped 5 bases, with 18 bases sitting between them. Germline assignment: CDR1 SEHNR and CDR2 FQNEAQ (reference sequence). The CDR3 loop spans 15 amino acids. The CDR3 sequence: CASSTTRGAGETQYF. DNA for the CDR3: TGTGCCAGCAGCACAACCCGGGGGGCCGGGGAGACCCAGTACTTC.

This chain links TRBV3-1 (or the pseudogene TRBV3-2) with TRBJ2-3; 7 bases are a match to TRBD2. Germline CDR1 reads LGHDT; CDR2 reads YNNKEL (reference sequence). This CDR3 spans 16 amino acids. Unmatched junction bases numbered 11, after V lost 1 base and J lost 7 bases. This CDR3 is CASSQVGQGAGNTQYF. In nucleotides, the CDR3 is TGTGCCAGCAGCCAAGTCGGGCAGGGAGCGGGGAATACGCAGTATTTT.

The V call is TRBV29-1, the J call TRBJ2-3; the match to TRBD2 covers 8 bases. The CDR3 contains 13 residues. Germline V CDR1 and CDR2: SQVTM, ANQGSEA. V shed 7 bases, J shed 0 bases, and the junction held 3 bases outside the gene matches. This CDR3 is CSAGRVSTDTQYF. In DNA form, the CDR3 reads TGCAGCGCCGGGAGGGTGAGCACAGATACGCAGTATTTT.

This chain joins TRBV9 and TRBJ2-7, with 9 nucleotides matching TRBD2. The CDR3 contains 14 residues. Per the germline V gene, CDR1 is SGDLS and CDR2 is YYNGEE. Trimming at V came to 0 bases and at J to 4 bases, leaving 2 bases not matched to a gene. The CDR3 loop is CASSVAAGGYEQYF. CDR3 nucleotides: TGTGCCAGCAGCGTAGCAGCGGGAGGTTACGAGCAGTACTTC.

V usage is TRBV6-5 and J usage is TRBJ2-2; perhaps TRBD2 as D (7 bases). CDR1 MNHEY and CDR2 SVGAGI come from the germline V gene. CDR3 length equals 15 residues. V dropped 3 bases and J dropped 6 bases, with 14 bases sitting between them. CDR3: CASSYGGGRAGELFF. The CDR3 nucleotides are TGTGCCAGCAGTTATGGGGGGGGGCGAGCCGGGGAGCTGTTTTTT.

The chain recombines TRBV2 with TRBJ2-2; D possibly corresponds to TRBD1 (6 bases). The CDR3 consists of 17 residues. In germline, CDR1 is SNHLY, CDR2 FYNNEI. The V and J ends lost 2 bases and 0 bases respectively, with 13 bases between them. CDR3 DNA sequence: TGTGCCAGCAGTGAATCCCTAACAGGGCCGAACACCGGGGAGCTGTTTTTT. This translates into CASSESLTGPNTGELFF.

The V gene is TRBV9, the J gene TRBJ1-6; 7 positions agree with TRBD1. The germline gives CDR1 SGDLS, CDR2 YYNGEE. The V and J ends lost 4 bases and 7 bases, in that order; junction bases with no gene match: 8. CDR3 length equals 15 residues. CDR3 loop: CASSTGQAGNSPLHF. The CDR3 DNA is TGTGCCAGCAGCACCGGACAGGCGGGGAATTCACCCCTCCACTTT.

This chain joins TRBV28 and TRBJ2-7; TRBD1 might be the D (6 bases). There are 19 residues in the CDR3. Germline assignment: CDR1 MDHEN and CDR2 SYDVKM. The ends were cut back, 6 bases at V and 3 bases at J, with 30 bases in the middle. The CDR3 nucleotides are TGTGCCAGCAGCCTGGATCACGGGACAAAATATGGACCAGACTACGAGCAGTACTTC. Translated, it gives CASSLDHGTKYGPDYEQYF.

The DNA of the CDR3 is TGTGCCTGGAGTGGAGGGCGAGATCAGCCCCAGCATTTT. It encodes CAWSGGRDQPQHF. This chain joins TRBV30 and TRBJ1-5; D ambiguous. The germline V gene has CDR1 GTSNPN and CDR2 SVGIG (reference sequence). This CDR3 region has 13 residues. V shed 1 base and J shed 5 bases, with 9 bases lying between them. Based on the CDR3 plus reference TRBV30 and TRBJ1-5, the full variable domain is SQTIHQWPATLVQPVGSPLSLECTVEGTSNPNLYWYRQAAGRGLQLLFYSVGIGQISSEVPQNLSASRPQDRQFILSSKKLLLSDSGFYLCAWSGGRDQPQHFGDGTRLSIL.

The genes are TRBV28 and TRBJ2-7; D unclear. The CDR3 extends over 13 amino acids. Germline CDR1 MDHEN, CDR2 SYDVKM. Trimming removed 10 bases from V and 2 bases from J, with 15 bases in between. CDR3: CATTVEVPYEQYF. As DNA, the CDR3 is TGTGCCACCACGGTCGAGGTCCCCTACGAGCAGTACTTC. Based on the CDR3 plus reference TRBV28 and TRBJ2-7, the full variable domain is DVKVTQSSRYLVKRTGEKVFLECVQDMDHENMFWYRQDPGLGLRLIYFSYDVKMKEKGDIPEGYSVSREKKERFSLILESASTNQTSMYLCATTVEVPYEQYFGPGTRLTVT.

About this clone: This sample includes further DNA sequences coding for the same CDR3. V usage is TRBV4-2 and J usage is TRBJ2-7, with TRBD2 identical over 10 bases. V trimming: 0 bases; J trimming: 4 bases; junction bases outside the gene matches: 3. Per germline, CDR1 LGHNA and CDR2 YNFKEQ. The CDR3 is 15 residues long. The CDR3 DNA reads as TGTGCCAGCAGCCAAGAAGCGGGGGGGCCTTACGAGCAGTACTTC. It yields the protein CASSQEAGGPYEQYF.

Here the CDR3 DNA reads TGTGCCAGCAGCCCAAATCCGGACAGGGGAGGCTACGAGCAGTACTTC. Protein: CASSPNPDRGGYEQYF. The chain is built from TRBV5-6 and TRBJ2-7, with 9 bases fitting TRBD1. Losses at the gene ends were 4 bases for V and 3 bases for J; bases not matched to a gene: 11. Germline CDR1 is SGHDT and CDR2 is YYEEEE. The CDR3 spans 16 residues.

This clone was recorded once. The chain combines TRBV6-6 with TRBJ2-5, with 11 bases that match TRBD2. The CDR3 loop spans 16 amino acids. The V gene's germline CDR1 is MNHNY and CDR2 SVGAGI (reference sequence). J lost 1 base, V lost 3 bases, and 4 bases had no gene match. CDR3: CASSYFSGGVQETQYF. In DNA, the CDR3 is TGTGCCAGCAGTTATTTTAGCGGGGGGGTCCAAGAGACCCAGTACTTC.

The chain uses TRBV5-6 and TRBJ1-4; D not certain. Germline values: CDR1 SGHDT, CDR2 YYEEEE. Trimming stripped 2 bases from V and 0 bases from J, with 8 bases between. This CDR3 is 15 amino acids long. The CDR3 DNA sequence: TGTGCCAGCAGCTTAAAGCCCTCAACTAATGAAAAACTGTTTTTT. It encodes CASSLKPSTNEKLFF. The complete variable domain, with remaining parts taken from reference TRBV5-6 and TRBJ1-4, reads DAGVTQSPTHLIKTRGQQVTLRCSPKSGHDTVSWYQQALGQGPQFIFQYYEEEERQRGNFPDRFSGHQFPNYSSELNVNALLLGDSALYLCASSLKPSTNEKLFFGSGTQLSVL.

The CDR3 DNA is TGTGCCAGCAGCATCCGGACAGGGGGCGTGTCAAGCAATCAGCCCCAGCATTTT. As protein: CASSIRTGGVSSNQPQHF. This sequence joins TRBV7-8 and TRBJ1-5; 11 nucleotides agree with TRBD1. The V segment lost 5 bases and the J segment 1 base; nucleotides outside the gene matches: 10. This CDR3 has 18 residues. In germline, CDR1 is SGHVS, CDR2 FQNEAQ.

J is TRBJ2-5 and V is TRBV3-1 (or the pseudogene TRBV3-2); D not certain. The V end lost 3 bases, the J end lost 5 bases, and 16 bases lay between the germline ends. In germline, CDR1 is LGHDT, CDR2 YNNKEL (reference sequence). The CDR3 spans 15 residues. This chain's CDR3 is CASSQYSRQRETQYF. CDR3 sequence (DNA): TGTGCCAGCAGCCAGTATAGCCGTCAGAGGGAGACCCAGTACTTC.

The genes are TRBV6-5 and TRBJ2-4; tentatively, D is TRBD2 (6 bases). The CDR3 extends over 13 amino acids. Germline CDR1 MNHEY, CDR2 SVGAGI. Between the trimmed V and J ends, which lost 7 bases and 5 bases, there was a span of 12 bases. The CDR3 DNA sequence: TGTGCCAGCAATGCGGGGTTAGAAAACATTCAGTACTTC. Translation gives CASNAGLENIQYF.

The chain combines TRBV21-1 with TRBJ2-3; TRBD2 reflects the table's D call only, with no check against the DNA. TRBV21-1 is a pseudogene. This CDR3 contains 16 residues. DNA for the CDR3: TGTGCCAGCAGCATCGGCGGGCCACGGGGCACAGATACGCAGTATTTT. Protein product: CASSIGGPRGTDTQYF.

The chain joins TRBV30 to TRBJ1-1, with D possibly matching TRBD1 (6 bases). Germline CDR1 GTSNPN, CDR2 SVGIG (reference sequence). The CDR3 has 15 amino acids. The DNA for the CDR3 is TGTGTCCTGGACTCTCTGAGGGGGAGTCGCACTGAAGCTTTCTTT. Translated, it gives CVLDSLRGSRTEAFF.

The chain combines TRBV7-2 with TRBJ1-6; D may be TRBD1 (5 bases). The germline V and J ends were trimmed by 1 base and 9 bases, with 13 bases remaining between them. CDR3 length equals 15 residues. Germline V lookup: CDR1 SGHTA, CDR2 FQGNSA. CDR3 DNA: TGTGCCAGCAGCTTAGGTTCAGGGATGAGTTCACCCCTCCACTTT. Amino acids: CASSLGSGMSSPLHF. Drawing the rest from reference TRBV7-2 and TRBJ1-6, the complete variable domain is GAGVSQSPSNKVTEKGKDVELRCDPISGHTALYWYRQSLGQGLEFLIYFQGNSAPDKSGLPSDRFSAERTGGSVSTLTIQRTQQEDSAVYLCASSLGSGMSSPLHFGNGTRLTVT.

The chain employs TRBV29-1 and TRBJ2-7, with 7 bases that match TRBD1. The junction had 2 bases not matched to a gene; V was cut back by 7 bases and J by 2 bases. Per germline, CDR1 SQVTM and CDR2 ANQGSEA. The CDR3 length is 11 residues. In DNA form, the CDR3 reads TGCAGCGCGGGACAGACCTACGAGCAGTACTTC. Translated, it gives CSAGQTYEQYF.

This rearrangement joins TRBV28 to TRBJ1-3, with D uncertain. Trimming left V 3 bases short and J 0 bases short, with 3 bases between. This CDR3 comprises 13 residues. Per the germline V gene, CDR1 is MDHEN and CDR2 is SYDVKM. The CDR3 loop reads CASSLSSGNTIYF. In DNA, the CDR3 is TGTGCCAGCAGTTTGAGCTCTGGAAACACCATATATTTT.

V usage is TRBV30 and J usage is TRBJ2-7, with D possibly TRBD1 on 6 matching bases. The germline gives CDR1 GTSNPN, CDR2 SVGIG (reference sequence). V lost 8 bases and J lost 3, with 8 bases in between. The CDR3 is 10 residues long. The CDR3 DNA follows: TGTGCCCAAGGGGGCTACGAGCAGTACTTC. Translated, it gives CAQGGYEQYF.

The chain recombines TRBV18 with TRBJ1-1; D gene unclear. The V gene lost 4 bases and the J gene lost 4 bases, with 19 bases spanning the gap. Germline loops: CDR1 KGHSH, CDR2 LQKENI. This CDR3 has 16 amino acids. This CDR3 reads CASSLTLAGEGTEAFF. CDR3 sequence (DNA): TGTGCCAGCTCACTAACCCTCGCCGGTGAGGGCACTGAAGCTTTCTTT.

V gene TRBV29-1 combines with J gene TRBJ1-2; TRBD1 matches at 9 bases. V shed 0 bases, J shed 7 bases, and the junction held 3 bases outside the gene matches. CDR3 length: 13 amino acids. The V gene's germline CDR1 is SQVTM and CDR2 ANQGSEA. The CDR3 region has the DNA TGCAGCGTTGAAGAGACAGGGGGGGCTGGCTACACCTTC. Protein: CSVEETGGAGYTF.

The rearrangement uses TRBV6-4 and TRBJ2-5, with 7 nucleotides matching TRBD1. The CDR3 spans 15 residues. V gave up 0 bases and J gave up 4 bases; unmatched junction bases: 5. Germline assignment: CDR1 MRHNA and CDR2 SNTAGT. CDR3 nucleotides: TGTGCCAGCAGTGACTCTCGGCGGACAGGAGAGACCCAGTACTTC. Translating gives CASSDSRRTGETQYF.

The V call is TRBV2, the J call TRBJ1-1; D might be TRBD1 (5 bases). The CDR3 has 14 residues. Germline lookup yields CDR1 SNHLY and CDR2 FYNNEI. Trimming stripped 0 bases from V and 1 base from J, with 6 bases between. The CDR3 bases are TGTGCCAGCAGTGAAGCGGGGGGGAACACTGAAGCTTTCTTT. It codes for CASSEAGGNTEAFF. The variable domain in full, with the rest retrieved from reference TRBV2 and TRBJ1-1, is EPEVTQTPSHQVTQMGQEVILRCVPISNHLYFYWYRQILGQKVEFLVSFYNNEISEKSEIFDDQFSVERPDGSNFTLKIRSTKLEDSAMYFCASSEAGGNTEAFFGQGTRLTVV.

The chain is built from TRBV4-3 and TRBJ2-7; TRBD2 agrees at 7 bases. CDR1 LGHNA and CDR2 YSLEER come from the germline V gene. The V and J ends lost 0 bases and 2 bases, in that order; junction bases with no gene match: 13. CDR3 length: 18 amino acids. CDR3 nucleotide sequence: TGCGCCAGCAGCCAAGAGGGCCCGTCGCGGGGGATCGCCTACGAGCAGTACTTC. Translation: CASSQEGPSRGIAYEQYF.

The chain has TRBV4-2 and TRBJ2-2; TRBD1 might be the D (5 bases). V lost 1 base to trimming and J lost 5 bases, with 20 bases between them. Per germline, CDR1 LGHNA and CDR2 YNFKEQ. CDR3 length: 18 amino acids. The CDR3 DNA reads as TGTGCCAGCAGCCAAGTGAAAGCAGGGAATTTGGGGACCGGGGAGCTGTTTTTT. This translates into CASSQVKAGNLGTGELFF.

CDR3 sequence (DNA): TGTGCCAGTAGTCTAACCGCCGGACACTCGGCCTACGAGCAGTACTTC. Amino acids: CASSLTAGHSAYEQYF. The rearrangement links TRBV19 to TRBJ2-7; D might be TRBD1 (5 bases). This CDR3 is 16 amino acids long. V was cut by 5 bases and J by 2 bases, with 19 bases left in between. Germline CDR1 is LNHDA and CDR2 is SQIVND (reference sequence).

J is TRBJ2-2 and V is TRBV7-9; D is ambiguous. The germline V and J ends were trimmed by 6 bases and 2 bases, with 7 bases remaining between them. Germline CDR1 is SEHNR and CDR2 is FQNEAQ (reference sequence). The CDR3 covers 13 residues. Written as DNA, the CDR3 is TGTGCCAGCAGTTCCAAAAACACCGGGGAGCTGTTTTTT. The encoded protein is CASSSKNTGELFF.